The source of this T cell receptor beta chain is a study of monozygotic twins with inflammatory bowel disease. TCRdb re-called the 5' RACE reads; every CDR3 protein appears as one record, without DNA. The sample table includes approximately 150,000 distinct CDR3 sequences. CDR3 size: 15 residues. This receptor was taken from a human donor with ulcerative colitis or Crohn's disease, or a healthy co-twin of an affected twin (not recorded which). The material sequenced was blood. The chain links TRBV12-3 or TRBV12-4 to TRBJ1-6; the D call of TRBD1 rests on TCRdb alone, since no DNA is present to check it. CDR3 in amino acids: CASSSYRGPDSPLHF.